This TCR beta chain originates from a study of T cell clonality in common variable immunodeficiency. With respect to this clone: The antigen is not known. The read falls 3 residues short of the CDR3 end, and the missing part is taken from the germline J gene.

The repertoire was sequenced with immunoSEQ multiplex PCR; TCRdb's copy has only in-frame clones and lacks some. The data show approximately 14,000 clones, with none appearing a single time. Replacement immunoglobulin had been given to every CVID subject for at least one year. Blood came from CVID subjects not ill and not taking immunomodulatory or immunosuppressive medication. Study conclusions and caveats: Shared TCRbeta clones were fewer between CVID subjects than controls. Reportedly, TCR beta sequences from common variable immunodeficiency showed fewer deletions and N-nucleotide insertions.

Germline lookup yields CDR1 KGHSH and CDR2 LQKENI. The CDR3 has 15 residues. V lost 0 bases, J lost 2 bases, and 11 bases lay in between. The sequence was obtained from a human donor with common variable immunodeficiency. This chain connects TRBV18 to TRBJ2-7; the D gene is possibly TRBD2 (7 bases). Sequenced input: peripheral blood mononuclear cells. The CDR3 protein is CASSPPAGAAYEQYF. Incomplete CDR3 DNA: TGTGCCAGCTCACCACCGGCGGGGGCAGCCTACGAG.